These 15 T cell receptor beta chains originate from one sample sequenced in a study of shared clonotypes between healthy human individuals. Assay used: immunoSEQ multiplex PCR; TCRdb lists only in-frame clones, some missing. The data show a few million clones, more than 85% seen once. The sample comprised naive CD4+ T cells from PBMCs. The subset: CD45RA+ positively selected. The receptors come from a man aged 18 to 30 in good health. Some clones in this sample may be carry-over from other donors' samples.

The gene calls are TRBV28 and TRBJ2-3; 11 bases are shared with TRBD2. V was pared by 9 bases and J by 1 base, with 3 bases of the junction left unmatched. The CDR3 is 14 residues long. In germline, CDR1 is MDHEN, CDR2 SYDVKM. CDR3 DNA: TGTGCCAGTGGGGGACTAGCGGGCACAGATACGCAGTATTTT. This translates into CASGGLAGTDTQYF. Together with reference TRBV28 and TRBJ2-3, the CDR3 gives the full variable domain: DVKVTQSSRYLVKRTGEKVFLECVQDMDHENMFWYRQDPGLGLRLIYFSYDVKMKEKGDIPEGYSVSREKKERFSLILESASTNQTSMYLCASGGLAGTDTQYFGPGTRLTVL.

V is TRBV28 and J is TRBJ1-1; maybe TRBD1 (5 bases). Trimming removed 5 bases at V and 0 bases at J, with 10 bases between. Germline CDR1 MDHEN, CDR2 SYDVKM. This CDR3 is built from 14 residues. The CDR3 bases are TGTGCCAGCAGTCTGGGACTTCTGAACACTGAAGCTTTCTTT. Its translation is CASSLGLLNTEAFF.

The chain carries TRBV27 and TRBJ1-1, with D tentatively TRBD1 (5 bases). The germline CDR1 and CDR2 sequences are MNHEY and SMNVEV (reference sequence). CDR3 length equals 15 residues. V was shortened by 7 bases and J by 1 base, with 16 bases between the two germline ends. Written as DNA, the CDR3 is TGTGCCAGCACCCACCTTACAGGACAGAACACTGAAGCTTTCTTT. Protein: CASTHLTGQNTEAFF.

This chain uses TRBV6-5 with TRBJ2-1; D not certain. Trimming took 2 bases from V and 0 from J, leaving 11 bases between them. The CDR3 consists of 16 residues. Germline CDR1 and CDR2: MNHEY and SVGAGI. CDR3 protein: CASSYTPNLSYNEQFF. Written as DNA, the CDR3 is TGTGCCAGCAGTTACACCCCTAACCTCTCCTACAATGAGCAGTTCTTC.

This clone showed up just a few times. This rearrangement joins TRBV5-1 to TRBJ2-3; tentative D call: TRBD1 (6 bases). Deletions cut 0 bases from V and 5 bases from J, with 7 bases between. The CDR3 has 13 amino acids. CDR1 is SGHRS, CDR2 YFSETQ, per germline. The CDR3 spells CASSLGTEDTQYF. The DNA of the CDR3 is TGCGCCAGCAGCTTGGGGACAGAAGATACGCAGTATTTT.

The CDR3 region has the DNA TGTGCCAGCTCACAGGGACAGGGGGTTGAGCAGTTCTTC. This translates into CASSQGQGVEQFF. The chain carries TRBV18 and TRBJ2-1; 11 bases are a match to TRBD1. CDR3 length equals 13 residues. The junction had 2 bases not matched to a gene; V was cut back by 4 bases and J by 9 bases. Germline V lookup: CDR1 KGHSH, CDR2 LQKENI.

To note about this clone: The sample carries other DNA sequences with the same CDR3. This sequence joins TRBV7-2 and TRBJ2-6, with a possible D match to TRBD1 (5 bases). In germline, CDR1 is SGHTA, CDR2 FQGNSA. V dropped 5 bases and J dropped 1 base, with 9 bases sitting between them. The CDR3 loop spans 15 amino acids. DNA of the CDR3: TGTGCCAGCAGCCTCAGACAGTCTGGGGCCAACGTCCTGACTTTC. It codes for CASSLRQSGANVLTF.

This chain joins TRBV15 and TRBJ1-4; D is uncertain. The length of the CDR3 is 15 residues. In germline, CDR1 is LNHNV, CDR2 YYDKDF (reference sequence). The V and J ends lost 0 bases and 7 bases respectively, with 12 bases between them. The CDR3 region has the DNA TGTGCCACCAGCAGAGATAAGAGGGCCGTTGAAAAACTGTTTTTT. It codes for CATSRDKRAVEKLFF.

The rearrangement links TRBV4-1 to TRBJ2-3; 12 positions match TRBD2. Germline trimming cut 3 bases from V and 2 bases from J; bases unmatched to any gene: 3. Germline CDR1 and CDR2: MGHRA and YSYEKL. The CDR3 has 16 amino acids. The DNA of the CDR3 is TGCGCCAGCAGCCAGTGGACTAGCGGGACCACAGATACGCAGTATTTT. This gives the protein CASSQWTSGTTDTQYF.

With respect to this clone: This CDR3 is also generated by other DNA sequences in the sample. This chain uses TRBV7-2 with TRBJ2-2; D ambiguous. The CDR3 loop spans 14 amino acids. CDR1 is SGHTA and CDR2 is FQGNSA in the germline V gene. V lost 5 bases and J lost 1, with 8 bases in between. DNA of the CDR3: TGTGCCAGCAGCCCTCGTCGGAACACCGGGGAGCTGTTTTTT. Protein product: CASSPRRNTGELFF.

The chain carries TRBV6-4 and TRBJ2-3; the D gene is possibly TRBD1 (5 bases). Between the trimmed V and J ends, which lost 4 bases and 5 bases, there was a span of 16 bases. Looked up from germline, CDR1 is MRHNA and CDR2 is SNTAGT. The CDR3 has 15 residues. This CDR3 reads CASSATDRFLDTQYF. CDR3 nucleotide sequence: TGTGCCAGCAGTGCCACCGACAGATTTTTAGATACGCAGTATTTT.

The chain is built from TRBV30 and TRBJ2-7; D remains unclear. V lost 0 bases and J lost 9, with 12 bases in between. CDR3 length equals 12 residues. Looked up from germline, CDR1 is GTSNPN and CDR2 is SVGIG (reference sequence). The DNA for the CDR3 is TGTGCCTGGAGTGTATATGAGTTATGGCAGTACTTC. Amino acid sequence: CAWSVYELWQYF. Full variable domain (remainder filled in from reference TRBV30 and TRBJ2-7): SQTIHQWPATLVQPVGSPLSLECTVEGTSNPNLYWYRQAAGRGLQLLFYSVGIGQISSEVPQNLSASRPQDRQFILSSKKLLLSDSGFYLCAWSVYELWQYFGPGTRLTVT.

The chain combines TRBV6-1 with TRBJ2-1; the match to TRBD2 covers 8 bases. This CDR3 region has 17 residues. Unmatched junction bases numbered 18, after V lost 4 bases and J lost 10 bases. Germline lookup yields CDR1 MNHNS and CDR2 SASEGT. CDR3 region: CASSVRWLAGPVWEQFF. CDR3 in DNA: TGTGCCAGCAGTGTGCGGTGGCTAGCGGGTCCCGTATGGGAGCAGTTCTTC.

V and J are TRBV7-9 and TRBJ1-2; D call uncertain. This CDR3 is 12 amino acids long. CDR1 is SEHNR, CDR2 FQNEAQ, per germline (reference sequence). V dropped 6 bases and J dropped 3 bases, with 8 bases sitting between them. The CDR3 protein is CASRSPYYGYTF. The CDR3 bases are TGTGCCAGCAGGTCACCATACTATGGCTACACCTTC. Looking up the rest from reference TRBV7-9 and TRBJ1-2 gives the full variable domain: DTGVSQNPRHKITKRGQNVTFRCDPISEHNRLYWYRQTLGQGPEFLTYFQNEAQLEKSRLLSDRFSAERPKGSFSTLEIQRTEQGDSAMYLCASRSPYYGYTFGSGTRLTVV.

V usage is TRBV7-3 and J usage is TRBJ2-7; TRBD2 is a possible D gene (6 bases). Between the trimmed V and J ends, which lost 4 bases and 10 bases, there was a span of 23 bases. The CDR3 sequence is 15 residues long. Germline V lookup: CDR1 SGHTA, CDR2 FQGTGA. The CDR3 DNA reads as TGTGCCAGCAGCTCCCGGGACTCCGGAGACCTGTTACAGTACTTC. Encoded protein: CASSSRDSGDLLQYF.